These 14 T cell receptor beta chains were all obtained from the same sample, sequenced in a study of T-cell memory formation after mild COVID-19. Each CDR3 protein gets one entry after TCRdb re-called the 5' RACE reads with MiXCR. The sample carries about 49,000 distinct CDR3 sequences, about 7.3% recorded once. Sequencing used PBMCs or a T cell subset sorted from them (not recorded which). Receptor source: a man younger than 30 who had mild COVID-19 (a few samples of this study predate the infection). Cell type and time point are not known.

The CDR3 is CASSLNPAGAGELFF. The CDR3, as DNA: TGCGCCAGCAGCTTGAATCCAGCGGGGGCCGGGGAGCTGTTTTTT. The chain recombines TRBV5-1 with TRBJ2-2; 8 bases are shared with TRBD2. V lost 1 base and J lost 6; bases outside the gene matches: 5. The CDR3 has 15 residues. Germline V gene sequence: CDR1 SGHRS, CDR2 YFSETQ. Supplemented by reference TRBV5-1 and TRBJ2-2, the full variable domain reads KAGVTQTPRYLIKTRGQQVTLSCSPISGHRSVSWYQQTPGQGLQFLFEYFSETQRNKGNFPGRFSGRQFSNSRSEMNVSTLELGDSALYLCASSLNPAGAGELFFGEGSRLTVL.

This chain links TRBV7-3 with TRBJ2-3, with D possibly TRBD2 on 7 matching bases. Trimming shortened V by 5 bases and J by 4 bases, and 13 bases separated the two germline ends. CDR1 and CDR2 (germline): SGHTA, FQGTGA. The CDR3 extends over 14 amino acids. Here the CDR3 reads CASSPPGGPDTQYF. CDR3 coding DNA: TGTGCCAGCAGCCCCCCCGGGGGGCCAGATACGCAGTATTTT.

This clonotype was detected only a few times. The J gene is TRBJ1-1, the V gene TRBV6-4; D is ambiguous. The V gene lost 7 bases and the J gene lost 1 base, with 7 bases spanning the gap. Germline-derived CDR1 and CDR2 are MRHNA and SNTAGT. The length of the CDR3 is 12 residues. The CDR3 spells CASNCWNTEAFF. DNA for the CDR3: TGTGCCAGCAACTGTTGGAACACTGAAGCTTTCTTT.

The V gene is TRBV20-1, the J gene TRBJ1-5; the D gene is possibly TRBD1 (5 bases). The germline V gene encodes CDR1 DFQATT and CDR2 SNEGSKA (reference sequence). V was trimmed by 6 bases and J by 1 base, leaving 10 bases between them. The CDR3 consists of 13 residues. The CDR3 bases are TGCAGTGCAACCCGGGACAGCAATCAGCCCCAGCATTTT. Translation: CSATRDSNQPQHF.

This clonotype was counted between two and nine times. The chain uses TRBV5-1 and TRBJ2-7, with D tentatively TRBD1 (6 bases). Germline V gene lookup returns CDR1 SGHRS and CDR2 YFSETQ. Trimming cost V 4 bases and J 4 bases, with 12 bases left between them. The CDR3 spans 13 residues. The CDR3, as DNA: TGCGCCAGCAGCCCGACAGGTATTTACGAGCAGTACGTC. It is translated as CASSPTGIYEQYV.

V is TRBV7-8 and J is TRBJ2-2, with 8 bases that match TRBD2. Germline V gene data show CDR1 as SGHVS and CDR2 as FQNEAQ. The CDR3 runs 16 residues. After removal of 4 bases from V and 0 bases from J, the junction contained 4 bases not matched to a gene. The CDR3 region is CASSSRGGANTGELFF. The CDR3 DNA is TGTGCCAGCAGCTCCCGGGGGGGGGCGAACACCGGGGAGCTGTTTTTT.

The J gene is TRBJ2-7, the V gene TRBV7-9; D possibly matches TRBD1 or TRBD2 (6 bases each). Germline V gene lookup returns CDR1 SEHNR and CDR2 FQNEAQ (reference sequence). The CDR3 has 14 residues. V was cut by 1 base and J by 7 bases, with 14 bases left in between. The CDR3 nucleotides read TGTGCCAGCAGCTTAGAGGGGGGTCTTTTGGAGCAGTACGTC. It is translated as CASSLEGGLLEQYV.

This rearrangement joins TRBV7-2 to TRBJ2-5; 8 nucleotides align to TRBD1. Germline V CDR1 and CDR2: SGHTA, FQGNSA. There are 14 residues in the CDR3. V lost 4 bases, J lost 5 bases, and 6 bases stayed unmatched. The CDR3 region has the DNA TGTGCCAGCAGCTACCAGGGGGCGGGTGAGACCCAGTACTTC. It is translated as CASSYQGAGETQYF. Full variable domain (missing parts from reference TRBV7-2 and TRBJ2-5): GAGVSQSPSNKVTEKGKDVELRCDPISGHTALYWYRQSLGQGLEFLIYFQGNSAPDKSGLPSDRFSAERTGGSVSTLTIQRTQQEDSAVYLCASSYQGAGETQYFGPGTRLLVL.

Note on this clonotype: This could be a read error, since a much larger clone is one nucleotide away. The chain has TRBV11-3 and TRBJ2-3; tentatively, D is TRBD2 (6 bases). The CDR3 is 15 amino acids. V lost 5 bases, J lost 6 bases, and 18 bases lay in between. CDR1 and CDR2 from the germline V gene are SGHNT and YENEEA. The CDR3 DNA sequence: TGTGCCAGCAGCCCGGGACTCCGGAGAGAGGATACGCAGTATTTT. It is translated as CASSPGLRREDTQYF.

This clonotype appeared many times. The chain carries TRBV7-9 and TRBJ2-3; D gene ambiguous. Germline V gene sequence: CDR1 SEHNR, CDR2 FQNEAQ (reference sequence). The CDR3 totals 12 residues. V was cut by 2 bases and J by 4 bases, with 4 bases left in between. Here the CDR3 reads CASSLRSDTQYF. The CDR3 DNA reads TGTGCCAGCAGCTTAAGGTCAGATACGCAGTATTTT.

This clonotype appeared a few times. V is TRBV5-4 and J is TRBJ2-5; 7 bases line up with TRBD1. Germline-derived CDR1 and CDR2 are SGHNT and YYREEE (reference sequence). The trim removed 5 bases at V and 3 bases at J, leaving 4 bases unmatched. The CDR3 consists of 13 residues. CDR3: CASRPGTEETQYF. In nucleotides, the CDR3 is TGTGCCAGCAGACCAGGGACAGAAGAGACCCAGTACTTC.

This clonotype turned up a few times. The DNA for the CDR3 is TGTGCCAGCAGCGTTATGTCTGGGCCTGGAAACACCATATATTTT. Its protein is CASSVMSGPGNTIYF. V and J are TRBV9 and TRBJ1-3; D remains ambiguous. The CDR3 has 15 amino acids. The V end was cut by 2 bases, the J end by 2 bases, with 11 bases between. Germline CDR1 is SGDLS and CDR2 is YYNGEE.

This clonotype was counted between two and nine times. The chain employs TRBV18 and TRBJ2-7; TRBD1 might be the D (6 bases). The CDR3 loop spans 12 amino acids. V was cut by 6 bases and J by 6 bases, with 12 bases left in between. CDR1 and CDR2 (germline): KGHSH, LQKENI. The CDR3 nucleotides are TGTGCCAGCTCGGCCACAGGGACCGAGCAGTACTTC. Translation: CASSATGTEQYF.

The table lists this clonotype with a few counts. V gene TRBV2 combines with J gene TRBJ2-4; 7 bases map to TRBD1. This CDR3 has 13 residues. Germline trimming cut 8 bases from V and 8 bases from J; bases unmatched to any gene: 9. Germline V lookup: CDR1 SNHLY, CDR2 FYNNEI. The CDR3: CASGGQENYIQYF. For the CDR3, the DNA is TGTGCCAGCGGTGGACAGGAGAATTACATTCAGTACTTC.